The rows below give T cell receptor beta chains drawn from one sample of a study of T cells after somatic rescue of genetic block. The method was immunoSEQ multiplex PCR; TCRdb's version includes in-frame clones alone and lacks a portion of them. This sample yields 80,000 to 100,000 clones, of which 85% to 90% are seen a single time; around 1.6% belongs to the top ten. The specimen was peripheral blood mononuclear cells (PBMCs). Source of these receptors: a woman aged 18-35 years. Both conserved end residues are part of each CDR3. D genes are given only for firm matches. The listing skips clone size in some rows; elsewhere it reads once, few, many or a size class.

v_gene	j_gene	abundance	d_gene	CDR3aa	CDR3nt
TRBV7-6	TRBJ2-7	NA	NA	CASSLAAGNSYEQYF	TGTGCCAGCAGCTTAGCCGCCGGAAACTCCTACGAGCAGTACTTC
TRBV11-3	TRBJ1-1	NA	TRBD1	CASSSDRDSEAFF	TGTGCCAGCAGCTCCGACAGGGATAGTGAAGCTTTCTTT
TRBV28	TRBJ2-3	NA	NA	CASSVPSSTDTQYF	TGTGCCAGCAGCGTCCCGTCAAGTACAGATACGCAGTATTTT
TRBV27	TRBJ2-7	NA	NA	CASSFSLGQRSYEQYF	TGTGCCAGCAGTTTTTCTCTCGGACAGAGATCCTACGAGCAGTACTTC
TRBV6-1	TRBJ1-2	NA	NA	CASSGDIGRITNYGYTF	TGTGCCAGCAGTGGGGACATTGGGCGGATTACTAACTATGGCTACACCTTC
TRBV12-2	TRBJ2-7	NA	NA	CASRQRTAGPSYEQYF	TGTGCAAGTCGCCAAAGGACGGCGGGCCCCTCGTACGAGCAGTACTTC
TRBV28	TRBJ2-2	NA	NA	CASSLGILTSFGELFF	TGTGCCAGCAGCCTCGGGATCCTAACATCCTTCGGGGAGCTGTTTTTT
TRBV28	TRBJ1-5	NA	NA	CASSLQGPQPQHF	TGTGCCAGCAGTTTACAGGGGCCTCAGCCCCAGCATTTT
TRBV5-4	TRBJ1-1	NA	TRBD1	CASSPRTGVNTEAFF	TGTGCCAGCAGCCCGAGGACAGGGGTTAACACTGAAGCTTTCTTT
TRBV27	TRBJ1-3	few	NA	CASAGAGNTIYF	TGTGCAAGCGCAGGGGCTGGAAACACCATATATTTT
TRBV2	TRBJ2-5	NA	NA	CASGGEGGFQETQYF	TGTGCCAGCGGGGGCGAGGGGGGGTTTCAAGAGACCCAGTACTTC
TRBV6-4	TRBJ2-3	NA	TRBD2	CASSPWTSGSSTDTQYF	TGTGCCAGCAGTCCCTGGACTAGCGGGAGTAGCACAGATACGCAGTATTTT
TRBV12-5	TRBJ1-1	NA	NA	CASGLVVSGGTEAFF	TGTGCTAGTGGTTTGGTAGTCTCGGGGGGCACTGAAGCTTTCTTT
TRBV4-2	TRBJ2-7	NA	NA	CASSQAELRDYEQYF	TGTGCCAGCAGCCAGGCGGAGCTTAGGGACTACGAGCAGTACTTC
TRBV30	TRBJ2-5	NA	NA	CAWSRTDQETQYF	TGTGCCTGGAGTAGGACAGATCAAGAGACCCAGTACTTC
TRBV4-1	TRBJ2-1	NA	NA	CASSGSVFEQFF	TGCGCCAGCAGCGGGAGCGTGTTCGAGCAGTTCTTC
TRBV27	TRBJ2-2	NA	TRBD1	CASSPLTGGTGELFF	TGTGCCAGCAGTCCCCTGACAGGGGGGACCGGGGAGCTGTTTTTT
TRBV5-1	TRBJ2-3	NA	NA	CASSLGASGGTDTQYF	TGCGCCAGCAGCTTGGGGGCGAGTGGGGGCACAGATACGCAGTATTTT
TRBV6-5	TRBJ2-1	NA	TRBD2	CASSYGLAGVGEQFF	TGTGCCAGCAGTTACGGGCTAGCGGGAGTCGGTGAGCAGTTCTTC
TRBV7-6	TRBJ2-2	NA	TRBD2	CASSPRTSGRADTGELFF	TGTGCCAGCAGCCCCAGGACTAGCGGGAGGGCCGACACCGGGGAGCTGTTTTTT
TRBV19	TRBJ2-1	few	NA	CASSFSPGGNEQFF	TGTGCCAGTAGTTTTTCGCCAGGGGGGAATGAGCAGTTCTTC
TRBV2	TRBJ1-5	NA	NA	CASSSGQGVLSNQPQHF	TGTGCCAGCAGCTCGGGGCAGGGAGTCCTAAGCAATCAGCCCCAGCATTTT
TRBV9	TRBJ2-2	NA	TRBD2	CASSVGLAGVVTGELFF	TGTGCCAGCAGCGTAGGACTAGCGGGAGTGGTCACCGGGGAGCTGTTTTTT
TRBV19	TRBJ1-2	NA	NA	CASSIARIHGWSRGYTF	TGTGCCAGTAGTATTGCCCGGATCCACGGGTGGTCGCGGGGCTACACCTTC
TRBV5-6	TRBJ2-6	NA	NA	CASSLERQDRVLTF	TGTGCCAGCAGCTTGGAACGACAGGACCGGGTCCTGACTTTC
TRBV7-9	TRBJ2-7	NA	TRBD2	CASSLVTSGRGAYEQYF	TGTGCCAGCAGCTTAGTTACTAGCGGGAGAGGAGCCTACGAGCAGTACTTC
TRBV7-2	TRBJ1-4	NA	NA	CASSLEAEEKLFF	TGTGCCAGCAGCTTAGAAGCTGAGGAAAAACTGTTTTTT
TRBV25-1	TRBJ2-1	NA	TRBD1	CASSDQAIGDSYNEQFF	TGTGCCAGCAGTGACCAGGCCATCGGGGACAGCTACAATGAGCAGTTCTTC
TRBV28	TRBJ1-3	NA	NA	CASRSQASGDTIYF	TGTGCCAGCAGATCACAGGCGTCGGGTGACACCATATATTTT
TRBV9	TRBJ1-1	NA	NA	CASSVVLRNTEAFF	TGTGCCAGCAGCGTAGTGTTGCGAAACACTGAAGCTTTCTTT
TRBV6-5	TRBJ2-7	NA	NA	CASSSSRRGHEQYF	TGTGCCAGCAGTTCCTCCCGCAGGGGCCACGAGCAGTACTTC
TRBV19	TRBJ2-1	NA	TRBD2	CASTPPLAGGYNEQFF	TGTGCCAGTACCCCCCCACTAGCGGGAGGCTACAATGAGCAGTTCTTC
TRBV4-3	TRBJ2-7	NA	TRBD1	CASSTRQGVYEQYF	TGCGCCAGCAGCACCCGACAGGGGGTCTACGAGCAGTACTTC
TRBV28	TRBJ1-5	NA	NA	CASSSPGAQVDQPQHF	TGTGCCAGCAGTTCCCCGGGGGCCCAGGTGGATCAGCCCCAGCATTTT
TRBV5-6	TRBJ2-5	NA	TRBD1	CASSSRQGDQETQYF	TGTGCCAGCAGCTCCCGACAGGGGGATCAAGAGACCCAGTACTTC
TRBV6-5	TRBJ2-7	NA	TRBD2	CASSAETSGSYEQYF	TGTGCCAGCAGCGCGGAGACTAGCGGCTCCTACGAGCAGTACTTC
TRBV18	TRBJ2-7	NA	TRBD1	CASSLTGYRDEQYF	TGTGCCAGCTCCCTGACAGGGTATCGCGACGAGCAGTACTTC
TRBV5-1	TRBJ1-4	NA	NA	CASSLDQGSEKLFF	TGCGCCAGCAGCTTGGACCAGGGCAGTGAAAAACTGTTTTTT
TRBV7-9	TRBJ2-1	NA	NA	CASVRDNEQFF	TGTGCCAGTGTTCGGGACAATGAGCAGTTCTTC
TRBV10-1	TRBJ1-4	NA	NA	CASSESESGVNEKLFF	TGCGCCAGCAGTGAGTCCGAATCAGGGGTTAATGAAAAACTGTTTTTT